The 21 T cell receptor beta chains given below trace back to one sample, sequenced in a study of T-cell reconstitution after alpha-beta-depleted transplantation in children. TCRbeta library preparation incorporated unique molecular identifiers. TCRdb used MiXCR to reprocess the PCR reads, holding one entry per CDR3 protein. Of about 340,000 distinct CDR3 sequences in the sample, under 20% are singletons; the top ten hold just over 40%. The specimen was PBMCs, mostly from graft donor cells, collected 360 days after TCRalphabeta/CD19-depleted stem cell transplant. These TCRs come from a male patient between 2 and 10 years old who had a stem cell transplant for acute lymphoblastic leukemia, so the T cells may come from the graft donor.

The chain is built from TRBV7-2 and TRBJ2-7; unclear D gene. The V gene lost 2 bases and the J gene lost 0 bases, with 11 bases spanning the gap. There are 15 residues in the CDR3. Germline V gives CDR1 SGHTA, CDR2 FQGNSA. The CDR3 region is CASSLRSRSSYEQYF. The CDR3 bases are TGTGCCAGCAGCTTAAGGTCGAGGAGCTCCTACGAGCAGTACTTC.

This clonotype was counted ten times or more. The rearrangement joins TRBV15 to TRBJ2-1; D gene uncertain. The V and J ends lost 0 bases and 5 bases respectively, with 14 bases between them. CDR3 length equals 16 residues. Looked up from germline, CDR1 is LNHNV and CDR2 is YYDKDF (reference sequence). The CDR3 reads CATSRDSLSPHNEQFF. DNA for the CDR3: TGTGCCACCAGCAGAGATAGCCTGAGCCCGCACAATGAGCAGTTCTTC.

The rearrangement joins TRBV5-1 to TRBJ2-5; maybe TRBD1 (6 bases). Deletions cut 4 bases from V and 0 bases from J, with 19 bases between. CDR3 length equals 17 residues. The germline V gene has CDR1 SGHRS and CDR2 YFSETQ. CDR3 in DNA: TGCGCCAGCAGCGATTACAGGGATGCTCATTACCAAGAGACCCAGTACTTC. Amino acids: CASSDYRDAHYQETQYF.

This clonotype was seen repeatedly, ten times or more. The chain employs TRBV12-3 or TRBV12-4 and TRBJ1-3; D is unresolved. Trimming left V 8 bases short and J 0 bases short, with 17 bases between. CDR3 length: 16 amino acids. This chain's CDR3 is CASSLYGRSSGNTIYF. The CDR3 DNA is TGTGCCAGCTCTCTTTACGGGCGGAGCTCTGGAAACACCATATATTTT.

This clonotype was counted only a few times. The J gene is TRBJ2-1, the V gene TRBV19; 12 nucleotides line up with TRBD2. The junction had 8 bases not matched to a gene; V was cut back by 2 bases and J by 9 bases. The CDR3 totals 16 residues. The germline V gene encodes CDR1 LNHDA and CDR2 SQIVND (reference sequence). The CDR3 reads CASSITGTSGQSEQFF. CDR3 nucleotides: TGTGCCAGTAGTATAACCGGGACTAGCGGGCAGAGTGAGCAGTTCTTC.

The chain combines TRBV5-1 with TRBJ2-5; 12 nucleotides agree with TRBD2. The germline V gene has CDR1 SGHRS and CDR2 YFSETQ. The CDR3 loop spans 18 amino acids. The ends lost 2 bases at V and 4 bases at J; junction bases unmatched: 12. Here the CDR3 reads CASSFQRQTSGGRETQYF. The CDR3 DNA sequence: TGCGCCAGCAGCTTCCAACGCCAAACTAGCGGGGGGCGAGAGACCCAGTACTTC.

This clonotype was seen a handful of times. The chain carries TRBV20-1 and TRBJ1-3, with 7 bases identical to TRBD1. The germline V gene has CDR1 DFQATT and CDR2 SNEGSKA (reference sequence). V lost 0 bases, J lost 1 base, and 6 bases stayed unmatched. This CDR3 contains 16 residues. Written as DNA, the CDR3 is TGCAGTGCTAGAGACCGGACAGGACAATCTGGAAACACCATATATTTT. Encoded protein: CSARDRTGQSGNTIYF.

This chain uses TRBV28 with TRBJ2-7, with a weak D call TRBD2 (5 bases). The CDR3 runs 16 residues. Germline V CDR1 and CDR2: MDHEN, SYDVKM. Trimming removed 6 bases at V and 2 bases at J, with 20 bases between. The CDR3 sequence is CASSTIGSARAYEQYF. Here the CDR3 DNA reads TGTGCCAGCAGCACCATCGGTTCCGCGAGGGCCTACGAGCAGTACTTC.

Of note for this clonotype: A much larger clone lies a single base off, so this may be a read error. V gene TRBV4-2 combines with J gene TRBJ1-1; D ambiguous. This CDR3 region has 13 residues. Germline CDR1 and CDR2: LGHNA and YNFKEQ. CDR3 region: CASSQVINTEPFF. The CDR3 bases are TGTGCCAGCAGTCAAGTGATCAACACTGAACCTTTCTTT.

This clonotype has more than one count but fewer than ten. This rearrangement joins TRBV4-1 to TRBJ2-7; 8 bases are shared with TRBD1. With 4 bases clipped from V and 6 bases from J, the junction kept 5 bases outside the gene matches. Germline V lookup: CDR1 MGHRA, CDR2 YSYEKL. The CDR3 loop spans 13 amino acids. CDR3 sequence reads: CASSLGQGAEQYF. The CDR3, as DNA: TGCGCCAGCAGCCTCGGACAGGGAGCCGAGCAGTACTTC.

Only a few counts were recorded for this clonotype. The gene calls are TRBV28 and TRBJ2-5; possibly TRBD2 for D (5 bases). V gave up 6 bases and J gave up 5 bases, with 16 bases separating them. Germline assignment: CDR1 MDHEN and CDR2 SYDVKM. This CDR3 is 14 amino acids long. This CDR3 is CASSKMARGETQYF. The DNA of the CDR3 is TGTGCCAGCAGCAAAATGGCAAGAGGGGAGACCCAGTACTTC.

This clonotype was detected ten times or more. The chain couples TRBV30 to TRBJ2-7; D tentatively reads TRBD1 or TRBD2 (5 bases each). The length of the CDR3 is 14 residues. Germline V gives CDR1 GTSNPN, CDR2 SVGIG (reference sequence). V was cut by 1 base and J by 5 bases, with 15 bases left in between. The CDR3 DNA is TGTGCCTGGAGTGACCCACCGGGGCTAGACGAGCAGTACTTC. Encoded protein: CAWSDPPGLDEQYF.

CDR3 DNA sequence: TGTGCCAGCACCCACCATGGGGAGCTGTTTTTT. It codes for CASTHHGELFF. V gene TRBV6-2 or TRBV6-3 combines with J gene TRBJ2-2, with unresolved D. This CDR3 region has 11 residues. The germline gives CDR1 MNHEY, CDR2 SVGEGT. Between the trimmed V and J ends, which lost 7 bases and 8 bases, there was a span of 8 bases.

The sample holds a few counts of this clonotype. The chain combines TRBV19 with TRBJ2-1; a weak D match, TRBD1 (5 bases). CDR3 length: 14 residues. Between the trimmed V and J ends, which lost 4 bases and 0 bases, there was a span of 7 bases. CDR1 and CDR2 from the germline V gene are LNHDA and SQIVND (reference sequence). The DNA for the CDR3 is TGTGCCAGTAGTAACCAGGGCTCCTACAATGAGCAGTTCTTC. Amino acid sequence: CASSNQGSYNEQFF.

The V gene is TRBV10-3, the J gene TRBJ2-7, with 8 bases fitting TRBD2. CDR1 and CDR2 from the germline V gene are ENHRY and SYGVKD. J gave up 13 bases and V 8 bases, and 7 bases lay outside the gene matches. This CDR3 contains 10 residues. The CDR3 region is CAIWSGSKYF. The CDR3 bases are TGTGCCATCTGGAGCGGGAGTAAATACTTC.

The rearrangement joins TRBV9 to TRBJ2-1; 8 bases align to TRBD2. CDR3 size: 18 residues. Germline lookup yields CDR1 SGDLS and CDR2 YYNGEE. After removal of 0 bases from V and 10 bases from J, the junction contained 18 bases not matched to a gene. This chain's CDR3 is CASSVEEMWAGGVGEQFF. In nucleotides, the CDR3 is TGTGCCAGCAGCGTAGAGGAGATGTGGGCGGGAGGAGTAGGGGAGCAGTTCTTC.

This chain connects TRBV29-1 to TRBJ2-1; the D gene is possibly TRBD1 (6 bases). V was clipped by 0 bases and J by 3 bases, with 18 bases between them. This CDR3 is built from 17 residues. CDR1 and CDR2 from the germline V gene are SQVTM and ANQGSEA. The CDR3 loop reads CSVEEGGRLTLYNEQFF. The CDR3 bases are TGCAGCGTTGAAGAAGGGGGTAGGCTCACCCTCTACAATGAGCAGTTCTTC.

The rearrangement links TRBV7-9 to TRBJ2-1, with 9 bases identical to TRBD2. Germline CDR1 reads SEHNR; CDR2 reads FQNEAQ (reference sequence). The CDR3 runs to 13 residues. The V gene end was trimmed by 5 bases and the J gene end by 8 bases; junction bases not matched to a gene: 4. The CDR3, as DNA: TGTGCCAGCAGCCCAATAGCGGGAGATGAGCAGTTCTTC. As protein: CASSPIAGDEQFF.

This clonotype was seen a few times. The gene calls are TRBV4-2 and TRBJ2-3, with TRBD2 identical over 7 bases. The CDR3 extends over 16 amino acids. J was trimmed by 2 bases and V by 4 bases; bases with no gene match: 9. Per germline, CDR1 LGHNA and CDR2 YNFKEQ. The CDR3 bases are TGTGCCAGCAGCCCATTTGGAACTAGCGACACAGATACGCAGTATTTT. It yields the protein CASSPFGTSDTDTQYF.

The gene calls are TRBV27 and TRBJ2-5, with TRBD1 matching over 9 bases. The CDR3 consists of 15 residues. Germline lookup yields CDR1 MNHEY and CDR2 SMNVEV (reference sequence). Trimming at V came to 6 bases and at J to 9 bases, leaving 14 bases not matched to a gene. CDR3 sequence reads: CASSRDRAAGEAQYF. The CDR3 DNA follows: TGTGCCAGCAGCCGGGACAGGGCAGCCGGGGAGGCCCAGTACTTC.

This clonotype occurred a few times. This sequence joins TRBV12-3 or TRBV12-4 and TRBJ1-1; no reliable D call. The CDR3 runs 12 residues. Trimming cost V 8 bases and J 4 bases, with 11 bases left between them. The CDR3 region has the DNA TGTGCCAGCGCTCCGCGGGGCACTGAAGCTTTCTTT. Translating it yields CASAPRGTEAFF.